This T cell receptor (beta chain) was sequenced during a study of T cells in Graves' hyperthyroidism and ophthalmopathy. Patients aged 18 to 65 had newly diagnosed hyperthyroidism that had lasted under 2 months. This clonotype has at least ten counts. TCR beta CDR3 region amplification was performed from RNA transcripts. TCR CDR3 regions were first amplified by RT-PCR with HTBI primers. Each CDR3 protein is one row after TCRdb ran MiXCR on the multiplex PCR reads. The table has 500,000 to 600,000 distinct CDR3 sequences, 46% seen once. CDR1 SGHTS and CDR2 YDEGEE come from the germline V gene. Losses at the gene ends were 0 bases for V and 3 bases for J; bases not matched to a gene: 3. This CDR3 contains 15 residues.

This clonotype originated in a woman under 30 with Graves' hyperthyroidism. The chain joins TRBV5-8 to TRBJ2-7; 10 bases match TRBD2. The sequenced material came from peripheral blood or thyroid tissue (not recorded which). The CDR3 DNA is TGTGCCAGCAGCTTGGAGCCTAGCGGGAGCTACGAGCAGTACTTC. It codes for CASSLEPSGSYEQYF.